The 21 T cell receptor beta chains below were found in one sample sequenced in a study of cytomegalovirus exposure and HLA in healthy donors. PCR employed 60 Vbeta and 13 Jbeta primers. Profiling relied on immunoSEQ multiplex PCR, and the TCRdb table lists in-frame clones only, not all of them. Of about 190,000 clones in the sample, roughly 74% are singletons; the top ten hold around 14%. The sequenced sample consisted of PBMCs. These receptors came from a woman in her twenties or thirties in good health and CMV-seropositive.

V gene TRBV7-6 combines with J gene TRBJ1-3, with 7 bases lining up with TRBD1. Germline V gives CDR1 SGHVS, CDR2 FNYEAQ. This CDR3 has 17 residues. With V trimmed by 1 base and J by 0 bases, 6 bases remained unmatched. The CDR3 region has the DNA TGTGCCAGCAGCTTAGGGATGGGACAGCACTCTGGAAACACCATATATTTT. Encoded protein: CASSLGMGQHSGNTIYF.

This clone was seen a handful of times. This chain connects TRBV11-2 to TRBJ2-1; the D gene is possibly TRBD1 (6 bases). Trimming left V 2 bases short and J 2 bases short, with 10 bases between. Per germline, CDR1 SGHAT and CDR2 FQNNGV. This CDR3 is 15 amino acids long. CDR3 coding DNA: TGTGCCAGCAGCTTATTACAGGGCACCTACAATGAGCAGTTCTTC. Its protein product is CASSLLQGTYNEQFF.

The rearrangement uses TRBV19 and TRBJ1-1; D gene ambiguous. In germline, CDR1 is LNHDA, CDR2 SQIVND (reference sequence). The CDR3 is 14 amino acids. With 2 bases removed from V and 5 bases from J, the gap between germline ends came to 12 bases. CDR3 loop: CASSIFGGRTEAFF. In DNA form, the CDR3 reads TGTGCCAGTAGTATATTCGGAGGGAGGACTGAAGCTTTCTTT.

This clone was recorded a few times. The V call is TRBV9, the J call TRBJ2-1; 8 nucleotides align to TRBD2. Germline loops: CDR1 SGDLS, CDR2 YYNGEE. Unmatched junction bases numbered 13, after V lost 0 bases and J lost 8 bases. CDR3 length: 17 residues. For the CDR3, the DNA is TGTGCCAGCAGCGTAGTGGCAGCGGGGGTGATGAGCGATGAGCAGTTCTTC. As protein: CASSVVAAGVMSDEQFF.

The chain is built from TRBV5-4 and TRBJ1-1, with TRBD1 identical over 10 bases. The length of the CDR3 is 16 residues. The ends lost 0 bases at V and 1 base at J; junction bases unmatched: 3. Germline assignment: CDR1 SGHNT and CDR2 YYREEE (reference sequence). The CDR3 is CASSLGQGARNTEAFF. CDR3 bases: TGTGCCAGCAGCTTGGGACAGGGGGCCAGGAACACTGAAGCTTTCTTT.

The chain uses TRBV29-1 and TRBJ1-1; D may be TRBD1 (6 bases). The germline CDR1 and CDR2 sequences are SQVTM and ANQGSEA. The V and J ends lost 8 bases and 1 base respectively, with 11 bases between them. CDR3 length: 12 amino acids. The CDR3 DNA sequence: TGCAGCTCCGGGACACCGAACACTGAAGCTTTCTTT. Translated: CSSGTPNTEAFF. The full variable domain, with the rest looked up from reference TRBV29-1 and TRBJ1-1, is SAVISQKPSRDICQRGTSLTIQCQVDSQVTMMFWYRQQPGQSLTLIATANQGSEATYESGFVIDKFPISRPNLTFSTLTVSNMSPEDSSIYLCSSGTPNTEAFFGQGTRLTVV.

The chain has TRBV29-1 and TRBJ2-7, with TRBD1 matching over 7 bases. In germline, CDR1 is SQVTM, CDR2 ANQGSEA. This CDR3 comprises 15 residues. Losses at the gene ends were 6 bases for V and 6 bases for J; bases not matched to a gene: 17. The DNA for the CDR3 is TGCAGCGTATCCTCCCCCCAGGGGGTATCGACCGAGCAGTACTTC. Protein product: CSVSSPQGVSTEQYF.

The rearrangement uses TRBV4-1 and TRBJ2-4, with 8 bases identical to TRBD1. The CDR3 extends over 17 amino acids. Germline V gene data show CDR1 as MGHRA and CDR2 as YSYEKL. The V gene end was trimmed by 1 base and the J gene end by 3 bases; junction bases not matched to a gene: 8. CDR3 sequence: CASSQGKQGDLKNIQYF. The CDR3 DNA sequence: TGCGCCAGCAGCCAAGGTAAACAGGGGGATCTCAAAAACATTCAGTACTTC.

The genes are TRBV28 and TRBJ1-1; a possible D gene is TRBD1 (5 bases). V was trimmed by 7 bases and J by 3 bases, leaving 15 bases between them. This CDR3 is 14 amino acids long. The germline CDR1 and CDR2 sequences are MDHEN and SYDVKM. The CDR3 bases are TGTGCCAGCAACCGGGAGGGAGGGGACACTGAAGCTTTCTTT. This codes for CASNREGGDTEAFF.

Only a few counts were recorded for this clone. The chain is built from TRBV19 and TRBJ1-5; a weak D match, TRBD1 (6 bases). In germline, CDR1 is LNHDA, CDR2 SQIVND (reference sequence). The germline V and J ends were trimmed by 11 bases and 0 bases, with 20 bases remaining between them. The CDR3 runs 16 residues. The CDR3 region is CARYGVGGYSNQPQHF. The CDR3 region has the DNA TGTGCCCGATACGGGGTAGGGGGTTATAGCAATCAGCCCCAGCATTTT.

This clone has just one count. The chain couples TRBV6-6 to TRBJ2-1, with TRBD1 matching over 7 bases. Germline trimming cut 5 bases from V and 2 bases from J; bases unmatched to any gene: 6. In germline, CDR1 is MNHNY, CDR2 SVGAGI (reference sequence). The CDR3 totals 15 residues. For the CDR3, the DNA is TGTGCCAGCAGTACCCGGGACAGACCCTACAATGAGCAGTTCTTC. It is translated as CASSTRDRPYNEQFF.

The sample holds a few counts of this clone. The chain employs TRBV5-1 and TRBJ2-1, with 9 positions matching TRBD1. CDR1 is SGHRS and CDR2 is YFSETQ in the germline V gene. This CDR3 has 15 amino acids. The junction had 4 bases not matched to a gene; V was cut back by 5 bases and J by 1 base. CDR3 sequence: CASRSGTGSYNEQFF. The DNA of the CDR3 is TGCGCCAGCAGGTCCGGGACAGGGTCCTACAATGAGCAGTTCTTC.

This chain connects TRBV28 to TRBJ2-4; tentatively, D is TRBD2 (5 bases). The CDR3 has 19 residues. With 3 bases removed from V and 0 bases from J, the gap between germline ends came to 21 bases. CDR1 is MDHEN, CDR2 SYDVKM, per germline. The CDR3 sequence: CASSFLGVTGWGAKNIQYF. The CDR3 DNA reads TGTGCCAGCAGTTTTCTGGGTGTCACGGGGTGGGGAGCCAAAAACATTCAGTACTTC.

CDR3 residues: CARSVNAGTGGAHNEKLFF. In DNA, the CDR3 is TGTGCCAGAAGCGTGAACGCCGGGACAGGGGGTGCTCATAATGAAAAACTGTTTTTT. This chain joins TRBV5-3 and TRBJ1-4; TRBD1 agrees at 11 bases. TRBV5-3 is flagged as an ORF with uncertain function. This CDR3 is 19 amino acids long. The J segment lost 4 bases and the V segment lost 4 bases, leaving 15 bases of the junction unmatched.

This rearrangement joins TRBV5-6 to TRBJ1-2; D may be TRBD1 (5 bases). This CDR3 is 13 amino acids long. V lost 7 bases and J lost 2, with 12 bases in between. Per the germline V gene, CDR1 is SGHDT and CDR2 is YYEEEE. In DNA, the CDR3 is TGTGCCAGCGGCCAGGGAGGAAACTATGGCTACACCTTC. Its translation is CASGQGGNYGYTF.

In DNA form, the CDR3 reads TGTGCCAGCAGTGGATGGGGGGGTGAAAAACTGTTTTTT. Translated, it gives CASSGWGGEKLFF. The chain links TRBV2 to TRBJ1-4; D might be TRBD1 (5 bases). The CDR3 has 13 residues. Trimming removed 4 bases at V and 7 bases at J, with 10 bases between. CDR1 and CDR2 from the germline V gene are SNHLY and FYNNEI.

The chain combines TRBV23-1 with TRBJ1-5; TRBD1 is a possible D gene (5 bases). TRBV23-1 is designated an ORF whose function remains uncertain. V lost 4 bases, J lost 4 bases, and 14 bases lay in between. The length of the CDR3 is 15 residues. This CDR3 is CASSLAGRQNQPQHF. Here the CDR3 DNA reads TGCGCCAGCAGTCTGGCGGGACGGCAAAATCAGCCCCAGCATTTT.

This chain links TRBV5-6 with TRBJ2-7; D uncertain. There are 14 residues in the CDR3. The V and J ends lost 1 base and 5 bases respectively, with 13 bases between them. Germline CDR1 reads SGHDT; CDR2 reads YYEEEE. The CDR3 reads CASSLMLNPNEQYF. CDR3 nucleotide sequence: TGTGCCAGCAGCTTGATGCTAAACCCCAACGAGCAGTACTTC. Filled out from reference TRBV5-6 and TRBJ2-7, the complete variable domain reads DAGVTQSPTHLIKTRGQQVTLRCSPKSGHDTVSWYQQALGQGPQFIFQYYEEEERQRGNFPDRFSGHQFPNYSSELNVNALLLGDSALYLCASSLMLNPNEQYFGPGTRLTVT.

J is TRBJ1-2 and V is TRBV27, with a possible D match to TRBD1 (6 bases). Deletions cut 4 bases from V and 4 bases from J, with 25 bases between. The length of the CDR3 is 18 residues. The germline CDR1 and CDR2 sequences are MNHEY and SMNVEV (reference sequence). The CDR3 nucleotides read TGTGCCAGCAGTTCAGGGGCCACTCGGGACCGTGTGGTCTATGGCTACACCTTC. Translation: CASSSGATRDRVVYGYTF.

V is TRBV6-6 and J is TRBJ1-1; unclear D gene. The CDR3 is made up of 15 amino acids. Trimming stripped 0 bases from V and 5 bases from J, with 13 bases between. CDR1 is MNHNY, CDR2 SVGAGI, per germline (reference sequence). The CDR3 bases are TGTGCCAGCAGTTACTCGGAGGGAGGGAAGACTGAAGCTTTCTTT. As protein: CASSYSEGGKTEAFF.

The CDR3 bases are TGTGCCAGCAGGGAGACCGGGACAGGGGGCGTTGAGCAGTACTTC. This translates into CASRETGTGGVEQYF. The chain links TRBV28 to TRBJ2-7; 12 nucleotides align to TRBD1. Germline loops: CDR1 MDHEN, CDR2 SYDVKM. The ends lost 6 bases at V and 7 bases at J; junction bases unmatched: 10. The CDR3 covers 15 residues.